These 15 T cell receptor beta chains originate from one sample sequenced in a study of T cell responses to AZD1222 COVID-19 vaccine. Only in-frame clones appear in the TCRdb table, and some are missing; sequencing was by immunoSEQ multiplex PCR. The table shows some 150,000 clones, with 92% occurring only once. The source material was peripheral blood, sampled on day 0 of AZD1222 vaccination. These receptors were taken from an adult in good health.

The chain has TRBV19 and TRBJ1-1; D may be TRBD1 (5 bases). The germline CDR1 and CDR2 sequences are LNHDA and SQIVND (reference sequence). V lost 7 bases, J lost 5 bases, and 14 bases lay in between. This CDR3 has 13 amino acids. CDR3 DNA sequence: TGTGCCAGTACGTGGGGGACGGGGACTGAAGCTTTCTTT. This sequence encodes CASTWGTGTEAFF. Together with reference TRBV19 and TRBJ1-1, the CDR3 gives the full variable domain: DGGITQSPKYLFRKEGQNVTLSCEQNLNHDAMYWYRQDPGQGLRLIYYSQIVNDFQKGDIAEGYSVSREKKESFPLTVTSAQKNPTAFYLCASTWGTGTEAFFGQGTRLTVV.

The chain links TRBV6-6 to TRBJ1-1, with a tentative D call TRBD1 (5 bases). The germline V and J ends were trimmed by 7 bases and 1 base, with 13 bases remaining between them. In germline, CDR1 is MNHNY, CDR2 SVGAGI (reference sequence). CDR3 size: 14 residues. The CDR3 bases are TGTGCCAGCACCAAGGGGTTAACGAACACTGAAGCTTTCTTT. It encodes CASTKGLTNTEAFF.

This rearrangement joins TRBV27 to TRBJ2-7, with TRBD2 identical over 8 bases. Trimming removed 5 bases from V and 4 bases from J; junction bases left unmatched: 4. This CDR3 is built from 13 residues. The germline V gene encodes CDR1 MNHEY and CDR2 SMNVEV (reference sequence). The CDR3 here is CASSPGLGYEQYF. In DNA, the CDR3 is TGTGCCAGCAGTCCGGGACTAGGGTACGAGCAGTACTTC.

This clone was seen more than once but under ten times. This chain connects TRBV4-2 to TRBJ2-7; possible D gene TRBD2, 6 bases. CDR3 length equals 15 residues. Trimming shortened V by 4 bases and J by 0 bases, and 13 bases separated the two germline ends. Germline lookup yields CDR1 LGHNA and CDR2 YNFKEQ. The CDR3 DNA sequence: TGTGCCAGCAGCCCACTAGCCGACAGCTCCTACGAGCAGTACTTC. As protein: CASSPLADSSYEQYF.

The genes are TRBV3-1 (or the pseudogene TRBV3-2) and TRBJ1-2; D is perhaps TRBD1 (6 bases). Looked up from germline, CDR1 is LGHDT and CDR2 is YNNKEL (reference sequence). The germline V and J ends were trimmed by 0 bases and 4 bases, with 15 bases remaining between them. This CDR3 has 16 residues. CDR3 region: CASSQDQGQSRYGYTF. The CDR3 bases are TGTGCCAGCAGCCAAGATCAGGGGCAGTCCCGCTATGGCTACACCTTC.

The chain joins TRBV5-4 to TRBJ1-1; D unresolved. The V gene's germline CDR1 is SGHNT and CDR2 YYREEE (reference sequence). Between the trimmed V and J ends, which lost 4 bases and 5 bases, there was a span of 12 bases. This CDR3 has 13 residues. CDR3 nucleotides: TGTGCCAGCAGCCACAAAAGAGGAACTGAAGCTTTCTTT. Residues: CASSHKRGTEAFF.

The chain links TRBV9 to TRBJ2-3; the match to TRBD2 covers 7 bases. This CDR3 has 14 amino acids. Trimming took 1 base from V and 5 from J; bases not matched to a gene: 4. The germline V gene encodes CDR1 SGDLS and CDR2 YYNGEE. As DNA, the CDR3 is TGTGCCAGCAGCGTAAAGGGCGGGGGAGATACGCAGTATTTT. It encodes CASSVKGGGDTQYF.

The genes are TRBV3-1 (or the pseudogene TRBV3-2) and TRBJ1-2; no clear D. Deletions cut 3 bases from V and 4 bases from J, with 3 bases between. Germline-derived CDR1 and CDR2 are LGHDT and YNNKEL (reference sequence). This CDR3 region has 11 residues. In DNA form, the CDR3 reads TGTGCCAGCAGCCAGGGCTATGGCTACACCTTC. Translating it yields CASSQGYGYTF.

J is TRBJ1-1 and V is TRBV7-8; D is unclear. V was trimmed by 0 bases and J by 3 bases, leaving 5 bases between them. This CDR3 comprises 13 residues. Germline values: CDR1 SGHVS, CDR2 FQNEAQ. The CDR3 DNA follows: TGTGCCAGCAGCTTAGCTCCGGACACTGAAGCTTTCTTT. Translated, it gives CASSLAPDTEAFF.

The rearrangement uses TRBV7-2 and TRBJ2-5, with unresolved D. With 5 bases removed from V and 5 bases from J, the gap between germline ends came to 12 bases. The CDR3 length is 13 residues. Germline values: CDR1 SGHTA, CDR2 FQGNSA. For the CDR3, the DNA is TGTGCCAGCAGCCCTGGTTATTCGGAGACCCAGTACTTC. It codes for CASSPGYSETQYF.

This sequence joins TRBV30 and TRBJ2-7; the D gene is possibly TRBD1 (6 bases). Germline V gives CDR1 GTSNPN, CDR2 SVGIG (reference sequence). Between the trimmed V and J ends, which lost 0 bases and 7 bases, there was a span of 10 bases. The CDR3 extends over 12 amino acids. The CDR3 loop is CAWSVAGTEQYF. The CDR3, as DNA: TGTGCCTGGAGTGTAGCTGGGACAGAGCAGTACTTC.

The chain couples TRBV29-1 to TRBJ2-7, with 9 bases fitting TRBD1. Per the germline V gene, CDR1 is SQVTM and CDR2 is ANQGSEA. V shed 7 bases and J 3 bases; nucleotides not matched to a gene: 1. This CDR3 is 11 amino acids long. The CDR3 region has the DNA TGCAGCGCGGGACAGGGCTACGAGCAGTACTTC. Its protein is CSAGQGYEQYF.

The J gene is TRBJ2-5, the V gene TRBV28; 7 bases are shared with TRBD2. V lost 2 bases, J lost 5 bases, and 8 bases stayed unmatched. The CDR3 is 15 amino acids. Germline V CDR1 and CDR2: MDHEN, SYDVKM. The CDR3 DNA sequence: TGTGCCAGCAGTTTAGAGGGAGGGAGTGCGGAGACCCAGTACTTC. Translating it yields CASSLEGGSAETQYF.

In its sample, this clone was seen once. The CDR3: CASRFPTPKFVDEQFF. The DNA for the CDR3 is TGTGCAAGTCGCTTCCCGACTCCCAAGTTTGTCGATGAGCAGTTCTTC. The genes are TRBV12-2 and TRBJ2-1; the table's D call TRBD2 went unverified against the DNA. TRBV12-2 is a pseudogene locus. There are 16 residues in the CDR3.

The CDR3 is CASSPRTGPNYGYTF. CDR3 nucleotides: TGTGCCAGCAGCCCCCGGACCGGCCCCAACTATGGCTACACCTTC. The rearrangement links TRBV7-2 to TRBJ1-2; the D is unclear. Germline V lookup: CDR1 SGHTA, CDR2 FQGNSA. The V gene lost 5 bases and the J gene lost 2 bases, with 15 bases spanning the gap. This CDR3 has 15 amino acids. The whole variable domain, remainder taken from reference TRBV7-2 and TRBJ1-2, is GAGVSQSPSNKVTEKGKDVELRCDPISGHTALYWYRQSLGQGLEFLIYFQGNSAPDKSGLPSDRFSAERTGGSVSTLTIQRTQQEDSAVYLCASSPRTGPNYGYTFGSGTRLTVV.